This TCR beta chain was identified in a study of blood T cell repertoires in COVID-19. The overall study: COVID-19 samples collected from the United States, Italy and Spain covered acute and convalescent phases.

Germline lookup yields CDR1 MNHEY and CDR2 SMNVEV (reference sequence). There are 13 residues in the CDR3. Trimming cost V 5 bases and J 5 bases, with 12 bases left between them. Under the authors' procedure: Amplification from reference gene primers served as the basis for estimated nucleated cell counts. Sequenced by immunoSEQ multiplex PCR; TCRdb stores in-frame clones only, minus some. That table gives V, J and clone size, and the DNA gave D and trimming. The data show 72,000 or so clones, with approximately 88% seen just once and 5.8% held by the top ten. This clone was recorded only once. The material sequenced was peripheral blood. The TCR sequence derives from a man aged 45-65 years with active COVID-19. This chain joins TRBV27 and TRBJ1-1, with a tentative D call TRBD1 (5 bases). The CDR3 DNA follows: TGTGCCAGCAGTACCTCGGGGGGAACTGAAGCTTTCTTT. It is translated as CASSTSGGTEAFF.